This is a list of T cell receptor beta chains from one sample in a study of neoadjuvant nivolumab and ipilimumab in lung cancer. The method was immunoSEQ multiplex PCR; TCRdb's version includes in-frame clones alone and lacks a portion of them. This table has 30,000 to 45,000 clones, 89% appearing once. This sample comprised peripheral blood, obtained before neoadjuvant nivolumab, alone or with ipilimumab. The receptors derive from an adult with non-small cell lung cancer. Each CDR3 is given with its conserved first and last residue. D genes are given only for firm matches. Some rows have no size entry. The others give once, few or many, or a class for an expanded clone.

v_gene	j_gene	abundance	d_gene	CDR3aa	CDR3nt
TRBV9	TRBJ1-5	.	.	CASSVGPGTISNQPQHF	TGTGCCAGCAGCGTAGGACCAGGGACCATTAGCAATCAGCCCCAGCATTTT
TRBV5-6	TRBJ1-4	.	.	CASSLVAGKRWEKLFF	TGTGCCAGCAGCTTGGTGGCAGGGAAGCGGTGGGAAAAACTGTTTTTT
TRBV4-2	TRBJ1-2	few	.	CASSQETTPHYGYTF	TGTGCCAGCAGCCAAGAGACAACACCGCACTATGGCTACACCTTC
TRBV5-4	TRBJ2-1	.	.	CASSLAGADNEQFF	TGTGCCAGCAGCTTGGCAGGCGCGGACAATGAGCAGTTCTTC
TRBV7-3	TRBJ2-1	few	.	CASSLGGSTYNEQFF	TGTGCCAGCAGCTTGGGCGGGTCCACCTACAATGAGCAGTTCTTC
TRBV29-1	TRBJ2-5	.	TRBD2	CSVSGLAVQETQYF	TGCAGCGTCAGCGGCCTAGCGGTCCAAGAGACCCAGTACTTC
TRBV5-4	TRBJ2-3	few	TRBD2	CASSLTSVSTDTQYF	TGTGCCAGCAGCTTGACTAGCGTGAGCACAGATACGCAGTATTTT
TRBV10-3	TRBJ2-7	.	.	CAISGQTTYEQYF	TGTGCCATCAGTGGGCAGACAACCTACGAGCAGTACTTC
TRBV29-1	TRBJ2-7	.	TRBD2	CSVEGLAGREQYF	TGCAGCGTTGAAGGACTAGCGGGAAGGGAGCAGTACTTC
TRBV18	TRBJ2-1	.	TRBD2	CASSPPDGGSNEQFF	TGTGCCAGCTCACCACCGGATGGCGGGAGCAATGAGCAGTTCTTC
TRBV9	TRBJ1-3	.	TRBD1	CASSGGQGAGNTIYF	TGTGCCAGCAGCGGCGGACAGGGGGCTGGAAACACCATATATTTT
TRBV5-6	TRBJ1-5	.	.	CASSLGMGSLDQPQHF	TGTGCCAGCAGCTTGGGCATGGGGAGCCTGGATCAGCCCCAGCATTTT
TRBV4-1	TRBJ1-2	once	.	CASSQVLGQNYGYTF	TGCGCCAGCAGCCAGGTCCTAGGTCAGAACTATGGCTACACCTTC
TRBV7-3	TRBJ2-2	.	.	CASTEMTGELFF	TGTGCCAGCACCGAGATGACCGGGGAGCTGTTTTTT
TRBV4-1	TRBJ2-7	.	.	CASSQGGGFSYEQYF	TGCGCCAGCAGCCAAGGAGGCGGATTCTCCTACGAGCAGTACTTC
TRBV5-1	TRBJ2-3	.	.	CASSLGRTTDTQYF	TGCGCCAGCAGCTTGGGAAGGACCACAGATACGCAGTATTTT
TRBV6-7	TRBJ1-1	.	.	CASSRDSYTEAFF	TGTGCCAGCAGTAGAGACAGTTACACTGAAGCTTTCTTT
TRBV5-1	TRBJ2-1	.	.	CASSFGQLSNEQFF	TGCGCCAGCAGCTTTGGGCAGCTAAGCAATGAGCAGTTCTTC
TRBV27	TRBJ2-3	.	.	CASSLKITDTQYF	TGTGCCAGCAGCTTAAAGATCACAGATACGCAGTATTTT
TRBV5-6	TRBJ2-7	.	TRBD2	CASSLGTSGRQAYEQYF	TGTGCCAGCAGCTTGGGGACTAGCGGGAGGCAGGCCTACGAGCAGTACTTC
TRBV5-1	TRBJ2-3	few	.	CASSLTDTQYF	TGCGCCAGCAGCCTCACCGATACGCAGTATTTT
TRBV7-7	TRBJ2-7	.	TRBD1	CASTPSPGGEQYF	TGTGCCAGCACCCCAAGCCCAGGGGGCGAGCAGTACTTC
TRBV21-1	TRBJ2-4	.	.	CASSPSLETKNIQYF	TGTGCCAGCAGCCCTAGCTTGGAAACCAAAAACATTCAGTACTTC
TRBV19	TRBJ1-1	few	TRBD1	CASSILQGGTNTEAFF	TGTGCCAGTAGTATACTACAGGGGGGGACGAACACTGAAGCTTTCTTT
TRBV27	TRBJ2-7	.	.	CASSPGRGRTDEQYF	TGTGCCAGCAGCCCTGGGAGGGGGCGCACGGACGAGCAGTACTTC
TRBV11-1	TRBJ2-1	.	TRBD2	CASSFWGRAETEQFF	TGTGCCAGCAGCTTTTGGGGGAGGGCCGAGACTGAGCAGTTCTTC
TRBV18	TRBJ2-7	.	.	CASSPPSQGYYEQYF	TGTGCCAGCTCACCACCGTCCCAGGGATATTACGAGCAGTACTTC
TRBV28	TRBJ1-1	.	.	CASSFPGANTEAFF	TGTGCCAGCAGTTTCCCAGGGGCGAACACTGAAGCTTTCTTT
TRBV2	TRBJ2-5	.	.	CASSVQETQYF	TGTGCCAGCAGTGTCCAAGAGACCCAGTACTTC
TRBV27	TRBJ2-7	.	.	CASSRPEAHEQYF	TGTGCCAGCAGTAGACCCGAGGCCCACGAGCAGTACTTC
TRBV11-2	TRBJ1-4	.	.	CASSLDDKRPEKLFF	TGTGCCAGCAGCTTAGACGACAAACGACCCGAAAAACTGTTTTTT
TRBV2	TRBJ1-4	.	.	CASTAGVVKEKLFF	TGTGCCAGCACCGCAGGGGTCGTAAAGGAAAAACTGTTTTTT
TRBV7-2	TRBJ1-3	.	.	CASSIQSGAGNTIYF	TGTGCCAGCAGCATCCAATCAGGGGCTGGAAACACCATATATTTT
TRBV7-3	TRBJ1-1	.	.	CASSNHVRSADTEAFF	TGTGCCAGCAGCAACCATGTTAGGTCGGCGGACACTGAAGCTTTCTTT
TRBV4-2	TRBJ2-7	.	.	CASSQDGGGPEWEQYF	TGTGCCAGCAGCCAAGATGGCGGAGGGCCCGAATGGGAGCAGTACTTC
TRBV5-1	TRBJ2-6	.	.	CASSSKGTSGANVLTF	TGCGCCAGCAGCAGTAAGGGGACCTCTGGGGCCAACGTCCTGACTTTC
TRBV7-2	TRBJ2-7	.	TRBD1	CASSFLQGRDFYEQYF	TGTGCCAGCAGCTTCTTACAGGGGCGAGACTTCTACGAGCAGTACTTC
TRBV5-1	TRBJ2-1	.	TRBD1	CASSSAGTAQREQFF	TGCGCCAGCAGCTCGGCAGGGACAGCACAAAGAGAGCAGTTCTTC
TRBV10-3	TRBJ2-3	.	TRBD2	CAISVGLAGVRDTQYF	TGTGCCATCAGTGTGGGACTAGCGGGAGTAAGAGATACGCAGTATTTT
TRBV28	TRBJ1-2	few	TRBD1	CASGTGVAYGYTF	TGTGCCAGCGGGACAGGGGTAGCCTATGGCTACACCTTC
TRBV15	TRBJ2-7	.	TRBD2	CATGTSGTYEQYF	TGTGCCACCGGGACTAGCGGAACATACGAGCAGTACTTC
TRBV6-5	TRBJ2-3	.	.	CASSYSGRSTDTQYF	TGTGCCAGCAGTTACTCGGGGAGAAGCACAGATACGCAGTATTTT
TRBV5-1	TRBJ1-1	.	.	CASSLEMRGGGNTEAFF	TGCGCCAGCAGCTTGGAAATGCGCGGGGGCGGGAACACTGAAGCTTTCTTT
TRBV6-5	TRBJ1-4	.	.	CASSYFTVPNEKLFF	TGTGCCAGCAGTTATTTCACAGTTCCTAATGAAAAACTGTTTTTT
TRBV18	TRBJ2-7	.	.	CASSRSQQASAYEQYF	TGTGCCAGCTCACGGTCACAACAGGCCTCAGCCTACGAGCAGTACTTC
TRBV7-2	TRBJ2-5	once	.	CASSQSTGTQETQYF	TGTGCCAGCAGCCAATCCACAGGGACCCAAGAGACCCAGTACTTC
TRBV30	TRBJ1-5	.	.	CAWSVGRDQPQHF	TGTGCCTGGAGTGTTGGCAGGGATCAGCCCCAGCATTTT
TRBV7-9	TRBJ2-5	once	TRBD1	CASSPQTGFMETQYF	TGTGCCAGCAGCCCACAGACAGGGTTCATGGAGACCCAGTACTTC
TRBV5-6	TRBJ2-7	few	.	CASSLAYEQYF	TGTGCCAGCAGCTTGGCCTACGAGCAGTACTTC
TRBV2	TRBJ2-1	.	.	CASSKPPNREQFF	TGTGCCAGCAGTAAACCGCCTAACAGGGAGCAGTTCTTC
TRBV5-1	TRBJ2-5	.	TRBD1	CASSLTGTEETQYF	TGCGCCAGCAGCCTAACCGGGACAGAAGAGACCCAGTACTTC
TRBV30	TRBJ2-2	.	.	CAWSVMAGTGELFF	TGTGCCTGGAGTGTAATGGCGGGAACCGGGGAGCTGTTTTTT
TRBV18	TRBJ2-7	.	TRBD2	CASQIGRALTYEQYF	TGTGCCAGCCAAATCGGGAGGGCCCTCACCTACGAGCAGTACTTC
TRBV7-9	TRBJ2-2	.	.	CAGGQGTRELFF	TGTGCCGGGGGACAAGGGACCAGGGAGCTGTTTTTT